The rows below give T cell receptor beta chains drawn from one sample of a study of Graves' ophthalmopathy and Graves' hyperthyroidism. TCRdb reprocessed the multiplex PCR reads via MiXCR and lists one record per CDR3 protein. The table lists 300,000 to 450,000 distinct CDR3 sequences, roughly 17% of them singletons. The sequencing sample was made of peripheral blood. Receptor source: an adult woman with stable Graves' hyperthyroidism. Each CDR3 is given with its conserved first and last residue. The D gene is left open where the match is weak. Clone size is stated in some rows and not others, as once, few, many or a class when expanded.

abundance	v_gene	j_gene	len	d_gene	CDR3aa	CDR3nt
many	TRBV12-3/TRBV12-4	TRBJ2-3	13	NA	CASSMGSTDTQYF	TGTGCCAGCAGTATGGGGTCCACAGATACGCAGTATTTT
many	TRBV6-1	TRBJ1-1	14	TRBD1	CASTMTGVGTEAFF	TGTGCCAGCACCATGACAGGGGTGGGGACTGAAGCTTTCTTT
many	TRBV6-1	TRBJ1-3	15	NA	CASSPSGVGGNTIYF	TGTGCCAGCAGCCCCTCCGGGGTGGGAGGAAACACCATATATTTT
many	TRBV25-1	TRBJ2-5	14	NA	CASSEFGSGETQYF	TGTGCCAGCAGTGAATTCGGCAGTGGGGAGACCCAGTACTTC
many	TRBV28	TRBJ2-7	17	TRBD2	CASSRTSGTPSEYEQYF	TGTGCCAGCAGTCGGACTAGCGGGACCCCGAGCGAGTACGAGCAGTACTTC
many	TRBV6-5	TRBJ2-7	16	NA	CASSSPSQVLAYEQYF	TGTGCCAGCAGCTCTCCATCACAGGTCTTGGCCTACGAGCAGTACTTC
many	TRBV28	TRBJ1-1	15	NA	CASSLAETANTEAFF	TGTGCCAGCAGTTTAGCTGAGACAGCGAACACTGAAGCTTTCTTT
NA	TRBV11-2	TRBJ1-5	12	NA	CASSLVHIAQHF	TGTGCCAGCAGCTTAGTCCACATCGCCCAGCATTTT
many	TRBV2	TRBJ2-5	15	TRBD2	CASKLLAGVIETQYF	TGTGCCAGCAAGCTACTAGCGGGAGTGATAGAGACCCAGTACTTC
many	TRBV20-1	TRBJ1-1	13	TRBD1	CSAIRQGDTEAFF	TGCAGTGCTATTCGACAGGGGGACACTGAAGCTTTCTTT
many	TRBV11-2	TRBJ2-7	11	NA	CASSVSIGQYF	TGTGCCAGCAGCGTCAGTATCGGGCAGTACTTC
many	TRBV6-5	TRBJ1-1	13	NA	CASSLTVNTEAFF	TGTGCCAGCAGTTTGACAGTTAACACTGAAGCTTTCTTT
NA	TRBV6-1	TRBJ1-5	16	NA	CASSEAGGQYTQPQHF	TGTGCCAGCAGTGAAGCCGGAGGACAGTATACTCAGCCCCAGCATTTT
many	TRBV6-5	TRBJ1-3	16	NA	CASSYSRWDKGNTIYF	TGTGCCAGCAGTTACTCGAGGTGGGACAAAGGAAACACCATATATTTT
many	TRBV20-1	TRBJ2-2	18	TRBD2	CSARDWASGRSNTGELFF	TGCAGTGCTAGAGATTGGGCTAGCGGGAGGTCGAACACCGGGGAGCTGTTTTTT
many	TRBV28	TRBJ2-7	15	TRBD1	CASSSNRAGGYEQYF	TGTGCCAGCAGTTCTAATCGGGCAGGGGGATACGAGCAGTACTTC
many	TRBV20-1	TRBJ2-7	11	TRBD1	CSAWDRGEQYF	TGCAGTGCTTGGGACAGGGGCGAGCAGTACTTC
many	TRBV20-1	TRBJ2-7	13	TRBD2	CSAPGTRTYEQYF	TGCAGTGCTCCAGGGACTAGAACCTACGAGCAGTACTTC